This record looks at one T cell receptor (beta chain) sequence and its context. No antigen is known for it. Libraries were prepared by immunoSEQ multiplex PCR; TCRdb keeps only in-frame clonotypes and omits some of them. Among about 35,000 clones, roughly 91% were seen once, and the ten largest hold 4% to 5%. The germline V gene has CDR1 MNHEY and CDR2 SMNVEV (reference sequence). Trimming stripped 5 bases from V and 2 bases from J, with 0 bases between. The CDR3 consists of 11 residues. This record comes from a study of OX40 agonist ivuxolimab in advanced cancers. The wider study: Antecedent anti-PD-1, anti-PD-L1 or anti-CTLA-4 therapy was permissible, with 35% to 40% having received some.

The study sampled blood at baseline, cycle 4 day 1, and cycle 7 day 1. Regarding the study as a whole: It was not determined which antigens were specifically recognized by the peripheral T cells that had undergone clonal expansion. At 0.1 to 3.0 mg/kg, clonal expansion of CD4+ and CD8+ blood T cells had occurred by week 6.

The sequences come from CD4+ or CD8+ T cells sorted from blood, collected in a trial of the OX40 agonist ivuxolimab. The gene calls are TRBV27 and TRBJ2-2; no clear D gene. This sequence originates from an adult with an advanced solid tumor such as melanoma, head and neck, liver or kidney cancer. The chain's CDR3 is CASSNTGELFF. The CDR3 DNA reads TGTGCCAGCAGTAACACCGGGGAGCTGTTTTTT.